The 3 T cell receptor beta chains reported below all come from one sample, sequenced in a study of blood T cell repertoires in COVID-19. Produced via immunoSEQ multiplex PCR; TCRdb's table is partial and in-frame only. The profile covers 200,000 to 250,000 clones, with 70% to 90% appearing a single time and 2% to 3% taken by the ten largest. What was sequenced was peripheral blood. These TCRs come from a woman in her seventies with active or convalescent COVID-19.

The chain uses TRBV28 and TRBJ2-7; perhaps TRBD1 as D (6 bases). V gave up 8 bases and J gave up 5 bases, with 10 bases separating them. Germline V CDR1 and CDR2: MDHEN, SYDVKM. The CDR3 contains 11 residues. The CDR3 nucleotides read TGTGCCAGCGAGACAGGTGACGAGCAGTACTTC. Amino acid sequence: CASETGDEQYF.

This chain's CDR3 is CASSPDIYGYTF. As DNA, the CDR3 is TGTGCCAGCAGCCCTGACATTTATGGCTACACCTTC. V and J are TRBV9 and TRBJ1-2; no definite D call. The V and J ends lost 4 bases and 5 bases respectively, with 9 bases between them. Germline values: CDR1 SGDLS, CDR2 YYNGEE. The CDR3 is 12 residues long. Using reference TRBV9 and TRBJ1-2 for the parts outside the CDR3, the full variable domain is DSGVTQTPKHLITATGQRVTLRCSPRSGDLSVYWYQQSLDQGLQFLIQYYNGEERAKGNILERFSAQQFPDLHSELNLSSLELGDSALYFCASSPDIYGYTFGSGTRLTVV.

This chain uses TRBV28 with TRBJ2-3; 8 nucleotides agree with TRBD2. This CDR3 spans 14 amino acids. Per the germline V gene, CDR1 is MDHEN and CDR2 is SYDVKM. Trimming cost V 2 bases and J 4 bases; bases outside gene matches: 2. CDR3 region: CASSLAGGSDTQYF. In nucleotides, the CDR3 is TGTGCCAGCAGTTTAGCGGGAGGTTCAGATACGCAGTATTTT.